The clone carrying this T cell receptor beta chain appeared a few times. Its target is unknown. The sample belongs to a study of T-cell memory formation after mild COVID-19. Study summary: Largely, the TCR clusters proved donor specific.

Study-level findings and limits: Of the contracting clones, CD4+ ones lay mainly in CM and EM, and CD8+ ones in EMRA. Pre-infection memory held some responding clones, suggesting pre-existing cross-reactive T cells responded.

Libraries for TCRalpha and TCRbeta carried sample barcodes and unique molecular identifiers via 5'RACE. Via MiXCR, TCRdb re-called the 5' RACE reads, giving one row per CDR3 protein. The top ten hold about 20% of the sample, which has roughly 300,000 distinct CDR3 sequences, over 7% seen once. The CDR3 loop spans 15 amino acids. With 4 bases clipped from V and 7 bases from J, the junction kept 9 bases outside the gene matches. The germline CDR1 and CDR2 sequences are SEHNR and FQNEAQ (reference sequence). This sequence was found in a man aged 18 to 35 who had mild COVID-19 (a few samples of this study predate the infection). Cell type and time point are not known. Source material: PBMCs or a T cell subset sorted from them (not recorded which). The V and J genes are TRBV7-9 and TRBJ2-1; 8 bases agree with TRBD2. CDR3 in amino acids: CASSSGGSQGNEQFF. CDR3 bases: TGTGCCAGCAGCTCGGGGGGGAGCCAAGGGAATGAGCAGTTCTTC.